The T cell receptor (beta chain) described here comes from a study of shared clonotypes between healthy human individuals. V lost 0 bases to trimming and J lost 7 bases; unmatched junction nucleotides: 1. Germline CDR1 reads SGHRS; CDR2 reads YFSETQ. This CDR3 spans 13 amino acids. Libraries were prepared by immunoSEQ multiplex PCR; TCRdb keeps only in-frame clonotypes and omits some of them. The table includes 450,000 to 500,000 clones, over 75% detected once. Of note for this clone: The antigen is unknown. This CDR3 is also generated by other DNA sequences in the sample.

Study-level results: Enrolling few donors narrowed the genetic and exposure-history diversity that was represented.

This rearrangement joins TRBV5-1 to TRBJ2-1; 7 bases align to TRBD2. Sequences were obtained from PBMCs. This TCR derives from a woman aged 40 to 49 in good health. Some clones in this sample may be carry-over from other donors' samples. The DNA of the CDR3 is TGCGCCAGCAGCTTGGGTAGCGGGAATGAGCAGTTCTTC. Its translation: CASSLGSGNEQFF.